Sequencing of this T cell receptor (beta chain) was carried out in a study of OX40 agonist ivuxolimab in advanced cancers. V was clipped by 3 bases and J by 3 bases; unmatched bases: 4. CDR1 and CDR2 from the germline V gene are SGHAT and FQNNGV. The CDR3 has 14 amino acids. Profiling relied on immunoSEQ multiplex PCR, and the TCRdb table lists in-frame clones only, not all of them. The repertoire includes nearly 95,000 clones, 94% of them detected once, and about 2.6% sits in the top ten. The starting material was CD4+ or CD8+ T cells sorted from blood, obtained in a trial of the OX40 agonist ivuxolimab. This chain connects TRBV11-2 to TRBJ2-7; 8 nucleotides match TRBD1. The sequence came from an adult with an advanced solid tumor such as melanoma, head and neck, liver or kidney cancer. CDR3 loop: CASSFGQGDYEQYF. CDR3 in DNA: TGTGCCAGCAGCTTCGGACAGGGAGACTACGAGCAGTACTTC.